Listed below are T cell receptor beta chains from one sample, sequenced in a study of blood T cell repertoires in COVID-19. The assay was immunoSEQ multiplex PCR, and TCRdb's table has in-frame clones only and misses some. The table has roughly 200,000 clones, about 84% seen once. Sequencing was carried out using peripheral blood. These receptors originate from a person aged 65-85 years with COVID-19, enrolled during active disease. Each CDR3 is given with its conserved first and last residue. A D gene is named only where the DNA matches it firmly. Rows give clone size only sometimes, using once, few, many, or a class for an expanded clone.

TRBJ1-1 | . | TRBV5-1 | . | CASSLDAASAEAFF | TGCGCCAGCAGCTTGGACGCGGCGTCCGCTGAAGCTTTCTTT
TRBJ2-3 | . | TRBV7-3 | few | CASSSYVADTQYF | TGTGCCAGCAGCTCCTATGTCGCAGATACGCAGTATTTT
TRBJ2-3 | . | TRBV28 | . | CASSSGQRFTDTQYF | TGTGCCAGCAGTTCCGGCCAGCGATTCACAGATACGCAGTATTTT
TRBJ1-1 | TRBD1 | TRBV4-1 | . | CASSQAGTGHEAFF | TGCGCCAGCAGCCAAGCCGGGACAGGGCATGAAGCTTTCTTT
TRBJ1-2 | . | TRBV6-5 | . | CASSSQGWRYTF | TGTGCCAGCAGTTCACAGGGCTGGCGCTACACCTTC
TRBJ2-6 | . | TRBV21-1 | . | CASSKPGSGANVLTF | TGTGCCAGCAGCAAGCCGGGCTCTGGGGCCAACGTCCTGACTTTC
TRBJ2-3 | . | TRBV9 | . | CASSVTERRTDTQYF | TGTGCCAGCAGCGTAACAGAGCGGCGCACAGATACGCAGTATTTT
TRBJ1-2 | . | TRBV28 | . | CASTPPGAHGYTF | TGTGCCAGCACCCCTCCAGGGGCACATGGCTACACCTTC
TRBJ1-1 | . | TRBV7-2 | . | CASSSTWTANTEAFF | TGTGCCAGCAGCTCAACTTGGACAGCGAACACTGAAGCTTTCTTT
TRBJ1-1 | TRBD1 | TRBV27 | . | CASSSPHRGNTEAFF | TGTGCCAGCAGTTCCCCCCACAGGGGAAACACTGAAGCTTTCTTT
TRBJ1-3 | TRBD1 | TRBV10-3 | few | CAISERTGASGNTIYF | TGTGCCATCAGTGAAAGGACAGGGGCCTCTGGAAACACCATATATTTT
TRBJ2-1 | TRBD2 | TRBV11-2 | . | CASSYPRGTSGRVSSYNEQFF | TGTGCCAGCAGTTACCCTAGGGGGACTAGCGGGAGGGTTAGCTCCTACAATGAGCAGTTCTTC
TRBJ1-1 | . | TRBV28 | . | CASSFSGYDTEAFF | TGTGCCAGCAGTTTCTCAGGGTATGACACTGAAGCTTTCTTT
TRBJ2-7 | . | TRBV6-5 | . | CASQGDSTYEQYF | TGTGCCAGCCAAGGAGACTCTACCTACGAGCAGTACTTC
TRBJ2-1 | . | TRBV5-5 | once | CASSLSSEGSYNEQFF | TGTGCCAGCAGCTTGTCTTCGGAGGGCTCCTACAATGAGCAGTTCTTC
TRBJ2-7 | . | TRBV25-1 | . | CASSGPHRVEQYF | TGTGCCAGCAGTGGCCCCCACAGGGTCGAGCAGTACTTC
TRBJ1-5 | . | TRBV27 | once | CASSLSVGTINQPQHF | TGTGCCAGCAGTTTATCGGTGGGGACAATCAATCAGCCCCAGCATTTT
TRBJ2-7 | . | TRBV7-2 | . | CASSLAGGAYEQYF | TGTGCCAGCAGCTTAGCGGGGGGGGCTTACGAGCAGTACTTC
TRBJ2-1 | TRBD2 | TRBV4-3 | . | CASSQVISGGAGEQFF | TGCGCCAGCAGCCAAGTAATTAGCGGGGGCGCGGGTGAGCAGTTCTTC
TRBJ2-1 | TRBD2 | TRBV7-2 | . | CASSFRGGDPYNEQFF | TGTGCCAGCAGCTTTCGGGGGGGGGACCCCTACAATGAGCAGTTCTTC
TRBJ1-2 | TRBD1 | TRBV5-5 | . | CASSLDPRTGASNYGYTF | TGTGCCAGCAGCTTGGACCCCAGGACAGGGGCGTCTAACTATGGCTACACCTTC
TRBJ1-4 | . | TRBV7-2 | . | CASSSHLLSGEKLFF | TGTGCCAGCAGCTCCCACCTCTTGAGCGGAGAAAAACTGTTTTTT
TRBJ1-2 | TRBD1 | TRBV5-1 | . | CASSPRDRTGDYGYTF | TGCGCCAGCAGCCCGCGGGACAGGACCGGGGACTATGGCTACACCTTC
TRBJ1-2 | . | TRBV15 | . | CATSRNRDGGYTF | TGTGCCACCAGCAGGAACAGGGACGGGGGCTACACCTTC